This T cell receptor beta chain came from a study of early T cells in non-severe SARS-CoV-2 infection. Between the trimmed V and J ends, which lost 1 base and 5 bases, there was a span of 5 bases. Per germline, CDR1 SEHNR and CDR2 FQNEAQ (reference sequence). The CDR3 spans 12 residues. General study results and limits: There was a bias toward anti-spike CD8 responses in VDJdb matching, which missed private and CD4 specificities.

Molecules of cDNA were individually given unique molecular identifiers that were attached to them. TCRdb reprocessed the 5' RACE reads via MiXCR and lists one record per CDR3 protein. The profile shows more than 50,000 distinct CDR3 sequences, just under 15% of them singletons. As for this clonotype: Its antigen is undetermined.

This clonotype was obtained from an adult who was a healthcare worker with PCR-confirmed SARS-CoV-2 infection or an uninfected control (not recorded which). The V gene is TRBV7-9, the J gene TRBJ2-5; D call uncertain. Sequenced material: whole blood, taken at baseline. The CDR3, as DNA: TGTGCCAGCAGCTTAGGCGAGGAGACCCAGTACTTC. This translates into CASSLGEETQYF.